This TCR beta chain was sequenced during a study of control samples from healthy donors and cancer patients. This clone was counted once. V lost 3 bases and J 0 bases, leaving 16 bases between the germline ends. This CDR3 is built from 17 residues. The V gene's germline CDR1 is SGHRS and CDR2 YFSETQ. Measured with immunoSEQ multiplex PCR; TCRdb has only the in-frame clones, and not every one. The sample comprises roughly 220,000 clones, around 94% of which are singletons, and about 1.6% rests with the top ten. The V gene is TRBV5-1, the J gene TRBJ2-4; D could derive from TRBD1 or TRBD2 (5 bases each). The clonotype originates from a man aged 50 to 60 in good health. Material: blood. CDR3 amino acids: CASSSDTSGLAKNIQYF. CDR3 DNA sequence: TGCGCCAGCAGCTCGGACACGTCGGGATTAGCCAAAAACATTCAGTACTTC. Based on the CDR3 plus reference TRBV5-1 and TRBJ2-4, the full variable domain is KAGVTQTPRYLIKTRGQQVTLSCSPISGHRSVSWYQQTPGQGLQFLFEYFSETQRNKGNFPGRFSGRQFSNSRSEMNVSTLELGDSALYLCASSSDTSGLAKNIQYFGAGTRLSVL.